Below, one T cell receptor beta chain is given with its context. Its matching antigen is unknown. This specimen comes from a study of cytomegalovirus exposure and HLA in healthy donors. Study-wide points: HLA allele associations emerged for 15,000 to 20,000 TCR beta sequences in a later analysis, at 0.05 false discovery rate. CMV serostatus was the only recorded immune exposure for donors.

V lost 0 bases to trimming and J lost 7 bases, with 11 bases between them. Germline CDR1 reads SGDLS; CDR2 reads YYNGEE. The CDR3 totals 13 residues. 13 Jbeta primers and 60 Vbeta primers were used for the PCR. The table came from immunoSEQ multiplex PCR; TCRdb's copy has only in-frame clones and leaves some out. Of approximately 85,000 clones detected, over 70% appear once; the ten largest clones hold about 23%. Donors sampled were nominally healthy, though unrecorded immune exposures were likely. The sequencing input was PBMCs. V is TRBV9 and J is TRBJ2-7, with TRBD2 as a possible D gene (6 bases). This receptor was identified in a woman in her forties or fifties in good health and CMV-seropositive. The CDR3 nucleotides read TGTGCCAGCAGCGTAGACGGGGGTGGAGAGCAGTACTTC. It translates to CASSVDGGGEQYF.